The clone carrying this TCR beta chain was counted once. Its target is not known. Trimming removed 5 bases at V and 5 bases at J, with 12 bases between. Germline V gene data show CDR1 as MNHEY and CDR2 as SVGAGI. The CDR3 has 13 amino acids. These data belong to a study of cytotoxic CD8 clonotypes in ibrutinib-treated CLL. Frozen PBMC stocks contributed around 1.9 micrograms of genomic DNA to the TCR beta libraries. Clones were read by immunoSEQ multiplex PCR, and TCRdb kept only the in-frame ones, dropping some. The top ten hold approximately 7.6% of the sample, which has 150,000 or so clones, 80% seen once. Study results and caveats: At the start, clonality exceeded age-matched healthy donors and followed circulating CD8+ T-cell counts.

This specimen consisted of PBMCs, obtained after 36 months of ibrutinib treatment. V is TRBV6-5 and J is TRBJ1-2, with D possibly TRBD1 on 6 matching bases. This clonotype was sampled from a human donor with chronic lymphocytic leukemia. The CDR3 sequence: CASSEDTGYGYTF. DNA of the CDR3: TGTGCCAGCAGTGAAGATACAGGGTATGGCTACACCTTC.